This TCR beta chain came from a study of B cell selection in AIRE deficiency. Regarding the study as a whole: Of several thousand shared Treg TCRbeta sequences, over 25% were healthy-only, just under 9.5% patient-only. Shared Treg sequences were biased toward short CDR3s with few non-templated nucleotide insertions. Approximately 31% of healthy-shared Treg sequences were found among patient Tconv cells.

This clone came up once. No antigen is known for it. One end of the junction is discordant with germline, which a read error may explain. Germline CDR1 reads SGHRS; CDR2 reads YFSETQ. This CDR3 contains 11 residues. TCRdb's copy holds only in-frame clones and misses some; the assay was immunoSEQ multiplex PCR. Of about 18,000 clones listed, just over 90% are singletons. Sorted regulatory T cells were CD4-positive, CD25-high and CD127-low or negative. Control samples were from healthy, unrelated donors. The clonotype originates from a human donor in good health. Sequencing was carried out using CD4+CD25+ Tregs sorted from PBMCs. This chain uses TRBV5-1 with TRBJ1-2; no definite D call. Written as DNA, the CDR3 is TGCGCCAGCAGCTCCGACTATCGCTACACCTTC. Protein sequence: CASSSDYRYTF.